This T cell receptor (beta chain) originates from a study of blood T cell repertoires in COVID-19. About the study: Acute and convalescent COVID-19 specimens originated in the United States, Italy and Spain.

V shed 0 bases, J shed 7 bases, and the junction held 7 bases outside the gene matches. This CDR3 region has 14 residues. The germline V gene encodes CDR1 GTSNPN and CDR2 SVGIG (reference sequence). Here immunoSEQ multiplex PCR was the method, and the copy in TCRdb shows in-frame clones only, minus some. The table shows 30,000 to 35,000 clones, with about 86% occurring only once. Sequencing was done on a sample of peripheral blood. The receptor was derived from a woman in her 70s with active COVID-19. V and J are TRBV30 and TRBJ2-7; 9 bases map to TRBD1. CDR3 coding DNA: TGTGCCTGGAGTGTACAGGGGGCAACGGGTGAGCAGTACTTC. Translation: CAWSVQGATGEQYF.